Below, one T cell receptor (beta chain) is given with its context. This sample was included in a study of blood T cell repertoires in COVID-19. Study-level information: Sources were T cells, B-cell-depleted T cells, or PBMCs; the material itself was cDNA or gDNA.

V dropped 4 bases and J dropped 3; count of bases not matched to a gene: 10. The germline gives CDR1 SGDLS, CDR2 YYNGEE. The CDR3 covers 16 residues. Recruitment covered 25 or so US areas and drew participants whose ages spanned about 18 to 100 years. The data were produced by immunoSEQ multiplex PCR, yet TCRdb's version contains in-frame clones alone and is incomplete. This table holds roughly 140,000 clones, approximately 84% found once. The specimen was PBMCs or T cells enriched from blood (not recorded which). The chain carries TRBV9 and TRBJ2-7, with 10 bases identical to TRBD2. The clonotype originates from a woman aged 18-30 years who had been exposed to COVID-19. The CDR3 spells CASSKGGLAGGYEQYF. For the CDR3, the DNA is TGTGCCAGCAGCAAGGGGGGCTTAGCGGGAGGCTACGAGCAGTACTTC. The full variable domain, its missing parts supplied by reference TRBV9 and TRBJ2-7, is DSGVTQTPKHLITATGQRVTLRCSPRSGDLSVYWYQQSLDQGLQFLIQYYNGEERAKGNILERFSAQQFPDLHSELNLSSLELGDSALYFCASSKGGLAGGYEQYFGPGTRLTVT.